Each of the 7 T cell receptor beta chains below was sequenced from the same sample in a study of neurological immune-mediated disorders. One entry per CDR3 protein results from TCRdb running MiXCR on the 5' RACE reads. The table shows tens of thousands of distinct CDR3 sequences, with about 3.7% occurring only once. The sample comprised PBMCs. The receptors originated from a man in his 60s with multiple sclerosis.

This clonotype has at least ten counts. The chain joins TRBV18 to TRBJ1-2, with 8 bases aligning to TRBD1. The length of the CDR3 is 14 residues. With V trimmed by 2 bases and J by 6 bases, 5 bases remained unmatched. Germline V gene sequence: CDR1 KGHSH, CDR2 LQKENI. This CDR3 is CASSPKTGVDGYTF. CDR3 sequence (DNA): TGTGCCAGCTCACCAAAGACAGGGGTTGATGGCTACACCTTC.

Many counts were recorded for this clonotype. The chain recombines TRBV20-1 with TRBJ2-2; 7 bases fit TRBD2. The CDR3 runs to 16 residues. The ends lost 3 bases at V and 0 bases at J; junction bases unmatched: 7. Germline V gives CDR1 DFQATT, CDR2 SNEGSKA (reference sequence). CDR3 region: CSASRAGVSNTGELFF. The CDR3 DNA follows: TGCAGTGCTAGCCGCGCGGGAGTGTCGAACACCGGGGAGCTGTTTTTT.

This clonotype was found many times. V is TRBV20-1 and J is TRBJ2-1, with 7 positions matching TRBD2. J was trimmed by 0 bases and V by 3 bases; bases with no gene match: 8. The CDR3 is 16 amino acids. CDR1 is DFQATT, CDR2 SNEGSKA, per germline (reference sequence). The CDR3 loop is CSARTRGGSSYNEQFF. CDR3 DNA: TGCAGTGCTAGGACGCGGGGCGGGAGCTCCTACAATGAGCAGTTCTTC.

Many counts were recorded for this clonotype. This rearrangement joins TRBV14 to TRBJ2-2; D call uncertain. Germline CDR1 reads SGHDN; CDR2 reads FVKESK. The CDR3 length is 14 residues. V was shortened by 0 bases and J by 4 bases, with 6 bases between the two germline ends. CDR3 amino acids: CASSQDVSTGELFF. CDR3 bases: TGTGCCAGCAGCCAAGATGTCAGCACCGGGGAGCTGTTTTTT.

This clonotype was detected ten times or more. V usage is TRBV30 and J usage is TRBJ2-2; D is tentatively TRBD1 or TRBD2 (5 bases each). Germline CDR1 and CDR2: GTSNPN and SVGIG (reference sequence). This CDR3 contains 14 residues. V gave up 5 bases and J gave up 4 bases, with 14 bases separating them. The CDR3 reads CAWPPGTVTGELFF. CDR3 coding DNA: TGTGCCTGGCCACCCGGGACGGTCACCGGGGAGCTGTTTTTT.

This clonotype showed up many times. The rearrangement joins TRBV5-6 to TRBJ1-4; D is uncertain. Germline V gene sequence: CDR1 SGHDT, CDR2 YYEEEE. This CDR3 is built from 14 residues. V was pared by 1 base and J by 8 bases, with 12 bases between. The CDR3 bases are TGTGCCAGCAGCTTGCCCGGGATAGGGGAAAAACTGTTTTTT. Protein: CASSLPGIGEKLFF.

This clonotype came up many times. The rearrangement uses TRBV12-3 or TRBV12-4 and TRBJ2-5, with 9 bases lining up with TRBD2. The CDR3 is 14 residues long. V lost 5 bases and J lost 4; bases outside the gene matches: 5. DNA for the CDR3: TGTGCCAGCAGTAAAGAGCGGGGGGCAGAGACCCAGTACTTC. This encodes CASSKERGAETQYF.